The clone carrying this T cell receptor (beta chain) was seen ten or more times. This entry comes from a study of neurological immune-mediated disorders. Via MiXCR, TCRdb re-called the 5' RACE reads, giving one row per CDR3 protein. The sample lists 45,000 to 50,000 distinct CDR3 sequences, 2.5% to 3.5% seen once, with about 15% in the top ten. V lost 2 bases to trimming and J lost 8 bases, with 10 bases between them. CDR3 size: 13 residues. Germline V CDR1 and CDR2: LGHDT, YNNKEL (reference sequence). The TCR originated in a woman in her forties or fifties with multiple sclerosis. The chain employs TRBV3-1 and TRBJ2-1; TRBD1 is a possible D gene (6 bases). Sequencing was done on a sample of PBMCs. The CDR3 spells CASSQSPGDEQFF. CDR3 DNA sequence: TGTGCCAGCAGCCAATCCCCAGGGGATGAGCAGTTCTTC.